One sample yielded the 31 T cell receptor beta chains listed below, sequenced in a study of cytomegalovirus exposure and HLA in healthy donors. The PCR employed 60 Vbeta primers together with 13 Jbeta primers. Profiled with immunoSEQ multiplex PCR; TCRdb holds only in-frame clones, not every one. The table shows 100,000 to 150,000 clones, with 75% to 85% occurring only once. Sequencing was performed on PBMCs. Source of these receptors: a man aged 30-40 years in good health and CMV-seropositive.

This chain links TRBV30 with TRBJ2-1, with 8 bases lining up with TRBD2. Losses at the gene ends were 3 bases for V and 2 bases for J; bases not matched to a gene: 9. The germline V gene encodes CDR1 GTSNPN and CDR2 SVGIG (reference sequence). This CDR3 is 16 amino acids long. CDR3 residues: CAWSPPGLVPYNEQFF. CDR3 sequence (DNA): TGTGCCTGGAGCCCACCGGGACTAGTTCCCTACAATGAGCAGTTCTTC. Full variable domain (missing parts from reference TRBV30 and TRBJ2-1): SQTIHQWPATLVQPVGSPLSLECTVEGTSNPNLYWYRQAAGRGLQLLFYSVGIGQISSEVPQNLSASRPQDRQFILSSKKLLLSDSGFYLCAWSPPGLVPYNEQFFGPGTRLTVL.

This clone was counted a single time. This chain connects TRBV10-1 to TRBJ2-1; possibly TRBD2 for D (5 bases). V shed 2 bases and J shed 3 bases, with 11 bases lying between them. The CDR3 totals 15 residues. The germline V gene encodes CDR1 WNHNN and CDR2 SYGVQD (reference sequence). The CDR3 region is CASSERRKHYNEQFF. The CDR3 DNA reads TGCGCCAGCAGTGAGCGGAGGAAACACTACAATGAGCAGTTCTTC.

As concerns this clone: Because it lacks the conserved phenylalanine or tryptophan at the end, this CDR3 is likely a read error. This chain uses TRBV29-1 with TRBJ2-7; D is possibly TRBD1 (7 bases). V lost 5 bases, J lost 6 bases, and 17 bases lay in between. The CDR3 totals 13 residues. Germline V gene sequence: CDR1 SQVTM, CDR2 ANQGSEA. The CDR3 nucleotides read TGCAGCGTTCCCGGGCAGGGGGAGGTCGAGCAGTACCTC. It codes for CSVPGQGEVEQYL.

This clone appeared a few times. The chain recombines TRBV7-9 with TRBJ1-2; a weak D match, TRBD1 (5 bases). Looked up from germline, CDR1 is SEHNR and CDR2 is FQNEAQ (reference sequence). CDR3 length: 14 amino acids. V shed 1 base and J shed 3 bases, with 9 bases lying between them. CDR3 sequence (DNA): TGTGCCAGCAGCTTAGAGGGGCGAGACTATGGCTACACCTTC. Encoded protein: CASSLEGRDYGYTF.

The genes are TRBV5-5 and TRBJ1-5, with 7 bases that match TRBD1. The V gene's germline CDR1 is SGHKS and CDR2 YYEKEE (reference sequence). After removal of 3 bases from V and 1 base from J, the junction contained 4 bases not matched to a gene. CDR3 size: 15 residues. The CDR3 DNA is TGTGCCAGCAGCTCGAGGGGACAGAGCAATCAGCCCCAGCATTTT. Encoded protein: CASSSRGQSNQPQHF.

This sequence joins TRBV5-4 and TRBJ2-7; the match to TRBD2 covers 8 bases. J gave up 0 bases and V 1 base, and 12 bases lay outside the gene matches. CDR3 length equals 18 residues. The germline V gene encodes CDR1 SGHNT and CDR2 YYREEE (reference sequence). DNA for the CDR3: TGTGCCAGCAGCTTGCGAAGGCGGGGGGCGACGAGCTCCTACGAGCAGTACTTC. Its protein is CASSLRRRGATSSYEQYF.

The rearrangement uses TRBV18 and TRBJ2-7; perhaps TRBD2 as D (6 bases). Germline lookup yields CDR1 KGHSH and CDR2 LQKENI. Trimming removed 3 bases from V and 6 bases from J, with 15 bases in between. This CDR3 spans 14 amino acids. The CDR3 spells CASSPPGLRAEQYF. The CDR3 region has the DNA TGTGCCAGCTCACCGCCGGGACTGAGAGCCGAGCAGTACTTC.

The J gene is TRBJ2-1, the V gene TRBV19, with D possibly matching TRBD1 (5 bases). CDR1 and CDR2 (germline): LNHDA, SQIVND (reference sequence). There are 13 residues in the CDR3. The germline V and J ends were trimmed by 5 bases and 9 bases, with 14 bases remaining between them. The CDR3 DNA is TGTGCCAGTAGTCCTCAGGGCTGGGGTGAGCAGTTCTTC. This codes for CASSPQGWGEQFF.

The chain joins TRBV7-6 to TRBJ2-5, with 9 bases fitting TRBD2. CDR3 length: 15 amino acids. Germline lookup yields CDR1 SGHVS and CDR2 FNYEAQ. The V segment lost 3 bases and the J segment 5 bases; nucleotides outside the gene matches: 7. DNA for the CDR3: TGTGCCAGCAGCTTTTCGACTAGCGGTAGGGAGACCCAGTACTTC. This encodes CASSFSTSGRETQYF. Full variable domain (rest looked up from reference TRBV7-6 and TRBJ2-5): GAGVSQSPRYKVTKRGQDVALRCDPISGHVSLYWYRQALGQGPEFLTYFNYEAQQDKSGLPNDRFSAERPEGSISTLTIQRTEQRDSAMYRCASSFSTSGRETQYFGPGTRLLVL.

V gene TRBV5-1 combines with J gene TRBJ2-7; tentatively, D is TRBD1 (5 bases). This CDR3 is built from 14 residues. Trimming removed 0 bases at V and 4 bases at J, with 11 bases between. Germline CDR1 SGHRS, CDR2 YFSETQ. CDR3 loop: CASSLAWGRYEQYF. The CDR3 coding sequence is TGCGCCAGCAGCTTGGCGTGGGGCCGGTACGAGCAGTACTTC. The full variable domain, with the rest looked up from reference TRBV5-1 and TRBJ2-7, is KAGVTQTPRYLIKTRGQQVTLSCSPISGHRSVSWYQQTPGQGLQFLFEYFSETQRNKGNFPGRFSGRQFSNSRSEMNVSTLELGDSALYLCASSLAWGRYEQYFGPGTRLTVT.

The CDR3 coding sequence is TGTGCCAGCACCTCGTCGGGGGAAGCTTTCTTT. Protein sequence: CASTSSGEAFF. The chain employs TRBV6-5 and TRBJ1-1; D is unresolved. The CDR3 totals 11 residues. V was cut by 7 bases and J by 8 bases, with 11 bases left in between. CDR1 is MNHEY, CDR2 SVGAGI, per germline.

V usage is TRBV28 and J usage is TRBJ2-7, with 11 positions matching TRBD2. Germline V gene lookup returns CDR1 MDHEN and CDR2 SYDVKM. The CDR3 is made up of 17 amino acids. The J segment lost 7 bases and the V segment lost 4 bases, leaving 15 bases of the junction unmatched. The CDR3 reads CASSSSSGGPDLGEQYF. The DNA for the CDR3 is TGTGCCAGCAGTTCCTCTAGCGGGGGGCCTGACCTTGGGGAGCAGTACTTC. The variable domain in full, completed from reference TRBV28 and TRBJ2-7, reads DVKVTQSSRYLVKRTGEKVFLECVQDMDHENMFWYRQDPGLGLRLIYFSYDVKMKEKGDIPEGYSVSREKKERFSLILESASTNQTSMYLCASSSSSGGPDLGEQYFGPGTRLTVT.

CDR3 residues: CASSPAGSLAAAYNEQFF. In DNA, the CDR3 is TGTGCCAGCAGCCCCGCGGGGTCGCTAGCGGCTGCATACAATGAGCAGTTCTTC. The chain combines TRBV7-9 with TRBJ2-1; 7 bases agree with TRBD2. Germline trimming cut 5 bases from V and 4 bases from J; bases unmatched to any gene: 17. In germline, CDR1 is SEHNR, CDR2 FQNEAQ (reference sequence). This CDR3 is 18 amino acids long.

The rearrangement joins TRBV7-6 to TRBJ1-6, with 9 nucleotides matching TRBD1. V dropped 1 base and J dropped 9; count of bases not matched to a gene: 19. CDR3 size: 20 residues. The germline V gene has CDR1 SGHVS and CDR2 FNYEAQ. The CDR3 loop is CASSLEKPPPFGTGSSPLHF. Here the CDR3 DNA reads TGTGCCAGCAGCTTAGAAAAGCCGCCCCCCTTTGGGACAGGGTCTTCACCCCTCCACTTT.

In nucleotides, the CDR3 is TGTGCCAGTAGTATAGGGCGGTACAATGAGCAGTTCTTC. This encodes CASSIGRYNEQFF. This chain joins TRBV19 and TRBJ2-1; D gene unclear. There are 13 residues in the CDR3. Per germline, CDR1 LNHDA and CDR2 SQIVND (reference sequence). Trimming shortened V by 1 base and J by 4 bases, and 5 bases separated the two germline ends.

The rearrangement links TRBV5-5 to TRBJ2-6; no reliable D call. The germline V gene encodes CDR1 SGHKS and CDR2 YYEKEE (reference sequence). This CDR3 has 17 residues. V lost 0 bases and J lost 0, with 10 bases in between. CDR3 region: CASSLAGTVSGANVLTF. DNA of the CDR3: TGTGCCAGCAGCTTGGCCGGTACGGTCTCTGGGGCCAACGTCCTGACTTTC.

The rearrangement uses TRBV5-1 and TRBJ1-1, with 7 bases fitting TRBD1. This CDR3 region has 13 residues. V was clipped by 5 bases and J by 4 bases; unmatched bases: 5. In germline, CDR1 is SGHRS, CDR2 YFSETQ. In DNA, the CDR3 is TGCGCCAGCAGTGTTGAGGGGGCCACTGAAGCTTTCTTT. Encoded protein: CASSVEGATEAFF.

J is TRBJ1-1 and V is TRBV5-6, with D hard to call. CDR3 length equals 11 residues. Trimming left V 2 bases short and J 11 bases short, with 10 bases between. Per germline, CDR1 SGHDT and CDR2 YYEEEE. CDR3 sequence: CASSLSEEAFF. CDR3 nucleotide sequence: TGTGCCAGCAGCTTATCCGAGGAGGCTTTCTTT.

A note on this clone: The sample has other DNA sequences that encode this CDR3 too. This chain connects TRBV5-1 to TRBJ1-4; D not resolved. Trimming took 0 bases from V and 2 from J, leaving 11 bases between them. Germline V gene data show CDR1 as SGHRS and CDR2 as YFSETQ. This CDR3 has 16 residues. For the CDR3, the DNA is TGCGCCAGCAGCTTGGCCGCGGGAGCCACTAATGAAAAACTGTTTTTT. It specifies CASSLAAGATNEKLFF.

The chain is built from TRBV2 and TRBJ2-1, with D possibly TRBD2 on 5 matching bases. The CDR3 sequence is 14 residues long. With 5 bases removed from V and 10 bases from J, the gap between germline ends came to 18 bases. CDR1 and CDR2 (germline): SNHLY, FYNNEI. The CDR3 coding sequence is TGTGCCAGCAGTTACGAGGGTATAGGAGGAGAGCAGTTCTTC. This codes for CASSYEGIGGEQFF.

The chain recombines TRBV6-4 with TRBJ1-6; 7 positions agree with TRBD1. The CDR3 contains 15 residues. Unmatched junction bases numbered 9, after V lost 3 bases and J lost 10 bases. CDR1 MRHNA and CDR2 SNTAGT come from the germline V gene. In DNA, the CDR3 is TGTGCCAGCAGTGAGGGTCGACAGGGAGAATCACCCCTCCACTTT. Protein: CASSEGRQGESPLHF.

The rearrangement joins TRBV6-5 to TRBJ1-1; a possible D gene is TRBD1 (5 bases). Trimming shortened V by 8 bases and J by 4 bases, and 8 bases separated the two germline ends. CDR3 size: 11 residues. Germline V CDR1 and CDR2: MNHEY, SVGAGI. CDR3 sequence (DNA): TGTGCCAGCTCCCAGGGCACTGAAGCTTTCTTT. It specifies CASSQGTEAFF.

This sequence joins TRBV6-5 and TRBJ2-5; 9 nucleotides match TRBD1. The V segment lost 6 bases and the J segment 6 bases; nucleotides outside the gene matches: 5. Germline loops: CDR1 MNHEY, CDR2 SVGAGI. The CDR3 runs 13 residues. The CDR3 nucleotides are TGTGCCAGCAGCCGCGGACAGGGGAAGACCCAGTACTTC. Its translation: CASSRGQGKTQYF.

CDR3 nucleotide sequence: TGTGCCTGGAGCCCGGGAAACTATGGCTACACCTTC. Residues: CAWSPGNYGYTF. The chain is built from TRBV30 and TRBJ1-2; D is unresolved. The ends were cut back, 3 bases at V and 2 bases at J, with 7 bases in the middle. CDR1 and CDR2 from the germline V gene are GTSNPN and SVGIG (reference sequence). The CDR3 length is 12 residues. The full variable domain, with the rest looked up from reference TRBV30 and TRBJ1-2, is SQTIHQWPATLVQPVGSPLSLECTVEGTSNPNLYWYRQAAGRGLQLLFYSVGIGQISSEVPQNLSASRPQDRQFILSSKKLLLSDSGFYLCAWSPGNYGYTFGSGTRLTVV.

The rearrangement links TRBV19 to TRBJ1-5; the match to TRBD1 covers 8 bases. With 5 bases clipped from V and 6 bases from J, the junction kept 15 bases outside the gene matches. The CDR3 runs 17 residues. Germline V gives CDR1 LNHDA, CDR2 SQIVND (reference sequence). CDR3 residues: CASSPQGASARSQPQHF. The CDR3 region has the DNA TGTGCCAGTAGTCCCCAGGGGGCGAGTGCGAGGAGTCAGCCCCAGCATTTT.

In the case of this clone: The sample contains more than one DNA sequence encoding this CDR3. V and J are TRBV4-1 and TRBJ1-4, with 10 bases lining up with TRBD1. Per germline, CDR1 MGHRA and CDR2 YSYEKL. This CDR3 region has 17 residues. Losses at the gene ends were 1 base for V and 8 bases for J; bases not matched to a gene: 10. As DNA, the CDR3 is TGCGCCAGCAGCCAAGTCGGACGCGGGACAGGGGAAGAAAAACTGTTTTTT. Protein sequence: CASSQVGRGTGEEKLFF.

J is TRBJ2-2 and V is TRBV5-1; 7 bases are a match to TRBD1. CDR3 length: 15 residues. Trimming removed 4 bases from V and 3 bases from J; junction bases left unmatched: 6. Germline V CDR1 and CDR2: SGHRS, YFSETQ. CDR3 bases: TGCGCCAGCAGCGTGCAGGGGGTCTACACCGGGGAGCTGTTTTTT. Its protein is CASSVQGVYTGELFF.

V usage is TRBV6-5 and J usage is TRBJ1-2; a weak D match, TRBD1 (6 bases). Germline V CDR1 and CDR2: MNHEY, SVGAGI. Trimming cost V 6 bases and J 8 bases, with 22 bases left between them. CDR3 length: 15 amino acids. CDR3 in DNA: TGTGCCAGCAGCCTTGGGGGGGGCGACTCCTCCGGCTACACCTTC. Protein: CASSLGGGDSSGYTF.

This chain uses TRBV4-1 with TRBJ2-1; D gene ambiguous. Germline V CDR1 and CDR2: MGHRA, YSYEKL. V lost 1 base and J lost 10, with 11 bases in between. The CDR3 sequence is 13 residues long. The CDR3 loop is CASSQGSAREQFF. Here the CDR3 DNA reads TGCGCCAGCAGCCAAGGTTCGGCGAGGGAGCAGTTCTTC.

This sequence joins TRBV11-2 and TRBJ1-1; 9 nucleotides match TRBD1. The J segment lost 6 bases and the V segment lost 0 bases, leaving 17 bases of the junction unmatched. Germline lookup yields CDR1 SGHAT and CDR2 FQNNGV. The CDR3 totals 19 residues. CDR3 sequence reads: CASSLDRPQTGGLRSEAFF. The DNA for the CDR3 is TGTGCCAGCAGCTTAGATCGGCCCCAGACAGGGGGGTTACGTTCTGAAGCTTTCTTT.

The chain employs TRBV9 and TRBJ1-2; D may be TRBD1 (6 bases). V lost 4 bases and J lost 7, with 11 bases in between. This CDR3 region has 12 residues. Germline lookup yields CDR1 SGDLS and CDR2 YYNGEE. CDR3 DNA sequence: TGTGCCAGCAGCTTATCAGGGGCTGGCTACACCTTC. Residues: CASSLSGAGYTF. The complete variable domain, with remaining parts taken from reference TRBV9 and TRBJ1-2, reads DSGVTQTPKHLITATGQRVTLRCSPRSGDLSVYWYQQSLDQGLQFLIQYYNGEERAKGNILERFSAQQFPDLHSELNLSSLELGDSALYFCASSLSGAGYTFGSGTRLTVV.